This is a list of T cell receptor beta chains from one sample in a study of blood T cell repertoires in COVID-19. Data came from immunoSEQ multiplex PCR; TCRdb stores just in-frame clones and leaves some out. The sample contains about 150,000 clones, over 70% of which appear only once. Sequencing used peripheral blood. The receptors stem from a man at least 80 years old with acute or convalescent COVID-19. The CDR3 runs from the conserved cysteine through the conserved F or W. Each record gives: D gene, V gene, CDR3 length, J gene, clone size, CDR3 DNA, CDR3 protein. D genes are given only for firm matches. Clone size is stated in some rows and not others, as once, few, many or a class when expanded.

d_call: -
v_call: TRBV11-3
cdr3_length: 15
j_call: TRBJ2-3
clone_size: -
cdr3_nt: TGTGCCAGCAGCTTTAGGAGTCGGCCCGGGGATACGCAGTATTTT
cdr3_aa: CASSFRSRPGDTQYF

d_call: -
v_call: TRBV6-1
cdr3_length: 15
j_call: TRBJ1-6
clone_size: -
cdr3_nt: TGTGCCAGCAGTGAAGCCTGGGACAATTATTCACCCCTCCACTTT
cdr3_aa: CASSEAWDNYSPLHF

d_call: -
v_call: TRBV29-1
cdr3_length: 14
j_call: TRBJ2-7
clone_size: -
cdr3_nt: TGCAGCGTCCGAAGCGGCGGCGGACCCTACGAGCAGTACTTC
cdr3_aa: CSVRSGGGPYEQYF

d_call: -
v_call: TRBV5-1
cdr3_length: 15
j_call: TRBJ1-6
clone_size: -
cdr3_nt: TGCGCCAGCAGCCCTGGACAGTTATATAATTCACCCCTCCACTTT
cdr3_aa: CASSPGQLYNSPLHF

d_call: TRBD1
v_call: TRBV6-1
cdr3_length: 14
j_call: TRBJ1-2
clone_size: -
cdr3_nt: TGTGCCAGCAGTGAAGCTTGGACAGGAATCGGCTACACCTTC
cdr3_aa: CASSEAWTGIGYTF

d_call: -
v_call: TRBV9
cdr3_length: 13
j_call: TRBJ2-3
clone_size: -
cdr3_nt: TGTGCCAGCAGCGTATGGCATGCAGATACGCAGTATTTT
cdr3_aa: CASSVWHADTQYF

d_call: -
v_call: TRBV4-1
cdr3_length: 14
j_call: TRBJ1-2
clone_size: -
cdr3_nt: TGCGCCAGCAGGTATCAGGGAGGGGTAGGTGGCTACACCTTC
cdr3_aa: CASRYQGGVGGYTF

d_call: TRBD2
v_call: TRBV4-1
cdr3_length: 17
j_call: TRBJ2-7
clone_size: -
cdr3_nt: TGCGCCAGCAGCCAATCACCCAGCGGGAGGGCCGTCTACGAGCAGTACTTC
cdr3_aa: CASSQSPSGRAVYEQYF

d_call: TRBD1
v_call: TRBV10-2
cdr3_length: 14
j_call: TRBJ1-3
clone_size: -
cdr3_nt: TGCGCCAGCAAACCGGGACAGGGAGCCAACACCATATATTTT
cdr3_aa: CASKPGQGANTIYF

d_call: TRBD1
v_call: TRBV10-3
cdr3_length: 14
j_call: TRBJ1-2
clone_size: -
cdr3_nt: TGTGCCATCAATGGGGGACAGCTAAACTATGGCTACACCTTC
cdr3_aa: CAINGGQLNYGYTF

d_call: TRBD2
v_call: TRBV2
cdr3_length: 16
j_call: TRBJ2-1
clone_size: -
cdr3_nt: TGTGCCAGCAGACACAGGACTAGCGGGAGCTACAATGAGCAGTTCTTC
cdr3_aa: CASRHRTSGSYNEQFF

d_call: -
v_call: TRBV6-5
cdr3_length: 13
j_call: TRBJ2-4
clone_size: few
cdr3_nt: TGTGCCAGCAAGGAGGGAACGGAACACATTCAGTACTTC
cdr3_aa: CASKEGTEHIQYF

d_call: -
v_call: TRBV6-5
cdr3_length: 14
j_call: TRBJ1-3
clone_size: -
cdr3_nt: TGTGCCAGCAGTTACAGGCAGGGTGGAAACACCATATATTTT
cdr3_aa: CASSYRQGGNTIYF

d_call: TRBD1
v_call: TRBV7-2
cdr3_length: 13
j_call: TRBJ2-7
clone_size: -
cdr3_nt: TGTGCCAGCAGCTTAGAGCAGGGGGTCGAGCAGTACTTC
cdr3_aa: CASSLEQGVEQYF

d_call: -
v_call: TRBV7-3
cdr3_length: 15
j_call: TRBJ2-1
clone_size: -
cdr3_nt: TGTGCCAGCAGCGAGAGACTGTCATCCTACAATGAGCAGTTCTTC
cdr3_aa: CASSERLSSYNEQFF

d_call: -
v_call: TRBV21-1
cdr3_length: 16
j_call: TRBJ2-7
clone_size: -
cdr3_nt: TGTGCCAGCAGCCCCCCCTCGGGCAACAGGTCCTACGAGCAGTACTTC
cdr3_aa: CASSPPSGNRSYEQYF